The subject of this entry is one T cell receptor (beta chain). The antigen remains undetermined. These data are taken from a study of T cell responses to AZD1222 COVID-19 vaccine. Study findings and constraints: Epitopes outside B.1.351 and B.1.1.7 mutated regions reportedly drew nearly half of spike TCRs.

V was clipped by 6 bases and J by 8 bases; unmatched bases: 16. Germline V gives CDR1 SQVTM, CDR2 ANQGSEA. This CDR3 contains 16 residues. Only in-frame clones appear in the TCRdb table, and some are missing; sequencing was by immunoSEQ multiplex PCR. Of more than 85,000 clones in the sample, 85% to 90% are singletons; the top ten hold 16%. The V and J genes are TRBV29-1 and TRBJ2-1; 10 nucleotides align to TRBD2. The source was peripheral blood, collected on day 0 of AZD1222 vaccination. The TCR originated in an adult in good health. CDR3 amino acids: CSVSTFRAGGLYEQFF. The DNA of the CDR3 is TGCAGCGTCTCGACCTTCCGAGCGGGGGGGCTCTATGAGCAGTTCTTC.